This TCR beta chain was identified during a study of CD8+ T cells in alopecia areata. Study context: For the treated group, dosing was oral tofacitinib at 5 to 10 mg twice daily.

Reverse transcription of extracted RNA yielded cDNA, which provided the sequencing template. Data came from immunoSEQ multiplex PCR; TCRdb stores just in-frame clones and leaves some out. Of about 97,000 clones detected, roughly two fifths appear once; the ten largest clones hold around 1.5%. Lesional scalp tissue (obtained by punch biopsy) and peripheral blood were collected from alopecia areata patients. This clone was seen more than once but under ten times. From germline, CDR1 is SQVTM and CDR2 ANQGSEA. The CDR3 has 12 amino acids. Trimming took 6 bases from V and 3 from J; bases not matched to a gene: 5.

The chain uses TRBV29-1 and TRBJ2-7; 7 nucleotides align to TRBD1. Sequencing input: CD4+ T cells sorted from blood. This TCR was recovered from a human donor with alopecia areata. CDR3 DNA: TGCAGCGTATGGGACAGCCACTACGAGCAGTACTTC. It translates to CSVWDSHYEQYF.